A selection of T cell receptor beta chains follows, all from one sample in a study of T cells after yellow fever vaccination. TCRdb ran MiXCR on the 5' RACE reads and lists one entry per CDR3 protein. This sample yields over 200,000 distinct CDR3 sequences, of which 6.5% to 7.5% are seen a single time; about 1% belongs to the top ten. The sample consisted of CD4+ T cells sorted from PBMCs, taken on the day of the yellow fever booster vaccination. Receptors originate from a young man who received the YFV17D yellow fever vaccine. Each CDR3 is given with its conserved first and last residue. The D gene is left open where the match is weak. Clone size is shown for a subset of rows, as once, few, many or a class of expanded clone.

TRBV3-1,TRBJ2-2,-,TRBD1,CASSEGAIGELFF,TGTGCCAGCAGCGAGGGGGCGATCGGGGAGCTGTTTTTT
TRBV29-1,TRBJ1-5,many,TRBD1,CSVAGGGEDQPQHF,TGCAGCGTAGCAGGGGGGGGAGAGGATCAGCCCCAGCATTTT
TRBV20-1,TRBJ2-1,-,TRBD1,CSATPGQGPEQFF,TGCAGTGCCACCCCGGGACAGGGCCCAGAGCAGTTCTTC
TRBV20-1,TRBJ1-5,-,-,CSARAPPSNQPQHF,TGCAGTGCTAGAGCCCCGCCCAGCAATCAGCCCCAGCATTTT
TRBV27,TRBJ2-3,-,-,CASSLRWAFTDTQYF,TGTGCCAGCAGTTTAAGGTGGGCGTTCACAGATACGCAGTATTTT
TRBV27,TRBJ2-7,few,-,CASGMRSAKYEQYF,TGTGCCAGCGGAATGAGGTCAGCAAAATACGAGCAGTACTTC
TRBV9,TRBJ2-1,few,-,CASSEGPPVAYNEQFF,TGTGCCAGCAGCGAGGGCCCCCCCGTGGCCTACAATGAGCAGTTCTTC
TRBV5-1,TRBJ2-3,few,-,CASSSGQRGRTDTQYF,TGCGCCAGCAGCTCGGGACAGCGGGGTCGGACAGATACGCAGTATTTT
TRBV14,TRBJ2-7,-,TRBD2,CASSQVWRGAKDEQYF,TGTGCCAGCAGCCAAGTATGGCGGGGGGCGAAGGACGAGCAGTACTTC
TRBV7-9,TRBJ2-7,-,TRBD1,CASSLTGKDIEQYF,TGTGCCAGCAGCCTGACAGGGAAAGACATCGAGCAGTACTTC
TRBV29-1,TRBJ1-2,-,-,CSVREQTYGYTF,TGCAGCGTACGCGAACAGACGTATGGCTACACCTTC
TRBV12-3/TRBV12-4,TRBJ2-2,-,TRBD1,CASRGTGANTGELFF,TGTGCCAGCAGAGGGACAGGAGCGAACACCGGGGAGCTGTTTTTT
TRBV12-3/TRBV12-4,TRBJ1-3,many,TRBD1,CASSLTGPRNTIYF,TGTGCCAGCAGTTTGACAGGGCCCAGGAACACCATATATTTT
TRBV12-3/TRBV12-4,TRBJ2-5,many,-,CASSGQYQETQYF,TGTGCCAGCAGTGGACAATACCAAGAGACCCAGTACTTC
TRBV12-3/TRBV12-4,TRBJ1-2,-,-,CASSFGVAYGYTF,TGTGCCAGCAGTTTCGGGGTGGCCTATGGCTACACCTTC
TRBV28,TRBJ2-6,-,-,CASSRAGAGAYVLTF,TGTGCCAGCAGTCGCGCCGGGGCGGGGGCCTACGTCCTGACTTTC
TRBV30,TRBJ2-7,few,-,CAWTSGGGGGYEQYF,TGTGCCTGGACTTCCGGGGGCGGAGGGGGCTACGAGCAGTACTTC